Included here is one TCR beta chain sequence, with context. This clonotype is medium-sized (0.01 to 0.1%). What antigen it recognizes has not been identified. No base quality information exists; no much larger clone differs at one position. These data are taken from a study of CXCR3 chemokines and chemotherapy response in bladder cancer (dated by TCRdb to between 2021 and 2023). Notes on the research overall: The study examined whether intratumoral CXCR3 chemokine system activity predicted chemotherapy response in human bladder cancer.

The CDR3 measures 15 amino acids from cysteine to phenylalanine. The CDR3 DNA has 45 bases and is translated from base 1. The germline ends are 18 bases apart after V is trimmed by 5 bases and J by 6 bases. Library preparation was by PCR. Sequencing relied on an Illumina HiSeq 2500. The public sequencing data were trimmed at Q25 with fastp and processed into clonotypes with MiXCR by TCRdb, which kept only in-frame beta chains. Every distinct CDR3 protein forms one entry, paired with its most common genes and DNA. A total of 2,300 or so distinct CDR3 sequences appear in this sample, approximately 7.4% of them only once. About 34% of the sample lies in the top ten.

This chain joins TRBV12-3 or TRBV12-4 to TRBJ2-3, with the D gene possibly TRBD1 or TRBD2, each one fitting 5 bases. The TCR was taken from a human donor with bladder cancer that responded to neoadjuvant chemotherapy. This material was collected from a patient whose treatment included neoadjuvant chemotherapy. The DNA sequence reads TGTGCCAGCAGTCCTTACCGGGACCGTGACGATACGCAGTATTTT. Translated, this is CASSPYRDRDDTQYF.